This TCR beta chain stems from a study of T cell responses to AZD1222 COVID-19 vaccine. The CDR3 is 12 amino acids. Trimming pared 6 bases from V and 0 bases from J, leaving 5 bases between. The germline CDR1 and CDR2 sequences are MNHEY and SMNVEV (reference sequence). The protocol was immunoSEQ multiplex PCR, while the TCRdb copy is restricted to in-frame clones and leaves out a portion. Of around 160,000 clones detected, roughly 92% appear once; the ten largest clones hold about 0.6%. This clone has only one observation. What it recognizes is unknown. Study conclusions and caveats: Once two AZD1222 doses were given, Spike-specific TCR breadth and depth went up.

The sequence was collected from an adult in good health. The sample was peripheral blood, taken on day 0 of AZD1222 vaccination. The chain links TRBV27 to TRBJ2-5, with D unclear. CDR3: CASREHQETQYF. The CDR3 DNA reads TGTGCCAGCAGAGAGCACCAAGAGACCCAGTACTTC.